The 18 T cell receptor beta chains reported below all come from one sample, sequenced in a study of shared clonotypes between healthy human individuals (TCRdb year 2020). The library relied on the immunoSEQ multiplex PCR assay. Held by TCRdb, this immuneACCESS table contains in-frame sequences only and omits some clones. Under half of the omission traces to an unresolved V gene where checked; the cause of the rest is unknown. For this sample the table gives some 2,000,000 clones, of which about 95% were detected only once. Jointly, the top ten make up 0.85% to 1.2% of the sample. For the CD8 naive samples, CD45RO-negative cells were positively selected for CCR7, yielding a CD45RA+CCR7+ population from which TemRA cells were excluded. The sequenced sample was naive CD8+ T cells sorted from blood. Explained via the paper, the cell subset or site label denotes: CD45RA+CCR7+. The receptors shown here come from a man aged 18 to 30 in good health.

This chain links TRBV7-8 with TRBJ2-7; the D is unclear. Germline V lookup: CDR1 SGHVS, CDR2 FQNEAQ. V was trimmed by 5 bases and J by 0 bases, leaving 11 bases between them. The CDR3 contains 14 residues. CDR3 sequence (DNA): TGTGCCAGCAGCCTCTGGACCAGCTCCTACGAGCAGTACTTC. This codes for CASSLWTSSYEQYF. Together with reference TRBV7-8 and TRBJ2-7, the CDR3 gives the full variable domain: GAGVSQSPRYKVAKRGQDVALRCDPISGHVSLFWYQQALGQGPEFLTYFQNEAQLDKSGLPSDRFFAERPEGSVSTLKIQRTQQEDSAVYLCASSLWTSSYEQYFGPGTRLTVT.

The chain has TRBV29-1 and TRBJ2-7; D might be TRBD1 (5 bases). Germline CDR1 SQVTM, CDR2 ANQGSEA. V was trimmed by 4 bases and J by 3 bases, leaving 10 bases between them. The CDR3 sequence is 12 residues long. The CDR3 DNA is TGCAGCGTTGGACAGATCTTCTACGAGCAGTACTTC. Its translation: CSVGQIFYEQYF.

The CDR3 sequence: CASGWPSYEQYF. The CDR3 DNA reads TGTGCCAGCGGCTGGCCCTCCTACGAGCAGTACTTC. This sequence joins TRBV6-1 and TRBJ2-7; D remains unclear. CDR1 and CDR2 from the germline V gene are MNHNS and SASEGT. This CDR3 contains 12 residues. V lost 8 bases to trimming and J lost 0 bases, with 8 bases between them.

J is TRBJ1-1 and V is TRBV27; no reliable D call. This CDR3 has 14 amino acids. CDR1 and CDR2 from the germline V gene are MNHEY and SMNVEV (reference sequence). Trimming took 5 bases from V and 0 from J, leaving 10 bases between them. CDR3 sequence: CASSDPRLNTEAFF. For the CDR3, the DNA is TGTGCCAGCAGTGACCCACGGTTGAACACTGAAGCTTTCTTT.

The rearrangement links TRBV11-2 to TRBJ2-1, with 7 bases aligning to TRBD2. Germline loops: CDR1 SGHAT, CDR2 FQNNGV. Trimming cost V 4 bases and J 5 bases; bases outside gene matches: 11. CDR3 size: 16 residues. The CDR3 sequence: CASSSLGGGPHNEQFF. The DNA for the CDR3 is TGTGCCAGCAGCTCTCTTGGGGGAGGGCCCCACAATGAGCAGTTCTTC.

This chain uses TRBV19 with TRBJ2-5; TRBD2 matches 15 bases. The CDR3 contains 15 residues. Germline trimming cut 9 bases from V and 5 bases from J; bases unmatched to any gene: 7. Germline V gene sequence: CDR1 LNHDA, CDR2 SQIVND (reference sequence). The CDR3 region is CASQGLAGGQETQYF. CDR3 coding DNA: TGTGCCAGCCAGGGACTAGCGGGGGGCCAGGAGACCCAGTACTTC.

The CDR3 DNA is TGTGCCACCACTGCCGAGTTAAGCGAAAAACTGTTTTTT. It encodes CATTAELSEKLFF. The chain employs TRBV15 and TRBJ1-4; D gene uncertain. The CDR3 contains 13 residues. Per germline, CDR1 LNHNV and CDR2 YYDKDF (reference sequence). Trimming stripped 7 bases from V and 8 bases from J, with 14 bases between. The full variable domain, its missing parts supplied by reference TRBV15 and TRBJ1-4, is DAMVIQNPRYQVTQFGKPVTLSCSQTLNHNVMYWYQQKSSQAPKLLFHYYDKDFNNEADTPDNFQSRRPNTSFCFLDIRSPGLGDTAMYLCATTAELSEKLFFGSGTQLSVL.

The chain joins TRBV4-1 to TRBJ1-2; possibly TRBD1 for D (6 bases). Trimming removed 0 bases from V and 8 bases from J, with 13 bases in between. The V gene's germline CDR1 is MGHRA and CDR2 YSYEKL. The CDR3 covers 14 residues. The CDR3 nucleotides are TGCGCCAGCAGCCAAGAATGGGGGCGAGAAGGCTACACCTTC. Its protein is CASSQEWGREGYTF.

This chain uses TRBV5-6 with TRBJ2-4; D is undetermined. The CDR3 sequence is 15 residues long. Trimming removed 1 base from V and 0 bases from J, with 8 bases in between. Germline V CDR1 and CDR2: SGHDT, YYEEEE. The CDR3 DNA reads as TGTGCCAGCAGCTTGCAGGTAGTAGCCAAAAACATTCAGTACTTC. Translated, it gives CASSLQVVAKNIQYF.

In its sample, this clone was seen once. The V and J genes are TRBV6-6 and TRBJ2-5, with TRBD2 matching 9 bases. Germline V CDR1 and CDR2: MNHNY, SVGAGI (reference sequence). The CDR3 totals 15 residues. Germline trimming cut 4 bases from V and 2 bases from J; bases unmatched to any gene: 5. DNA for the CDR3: TGTGCCAGCAGTTTCTCTAGCGGGGAACAAGAGACCCAGTACTTC. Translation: CASSFSSGEQETQYF.

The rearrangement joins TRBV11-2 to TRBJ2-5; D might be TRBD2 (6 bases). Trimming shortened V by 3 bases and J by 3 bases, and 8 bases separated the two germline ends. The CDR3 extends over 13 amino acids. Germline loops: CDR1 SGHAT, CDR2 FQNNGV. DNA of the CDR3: TGTGCCAGCAGCTTGGCTAGCGAAGAGACCCAGTACTTC. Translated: CASSLASEETQYF.

This chain's CDR3 is CAWLGLAGDTGELFF. The CDR3, as DNA: TGTGCCTGGCTCGGACTAGCGGGAGACACCGGGGAGCTGTTTTTT. The V gene is TRBV30, the J gene TRBJ2-2, with 13 bases aligning to TRBD2. The CDR3 runs 15 residues. Germline loops: CDR1 GTSNPN, CDR2 SVGIG (reference sequence). The V and J ends lost 5 bases and 3 bases, in that order; junction bases with no gene match: 3.

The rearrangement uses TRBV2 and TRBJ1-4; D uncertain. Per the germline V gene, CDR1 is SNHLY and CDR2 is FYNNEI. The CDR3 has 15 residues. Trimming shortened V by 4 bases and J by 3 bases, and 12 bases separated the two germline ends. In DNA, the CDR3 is TGTGCCAGCAGTGGCGAGGTGACCCCTAATGAAAAACTGTTTTTT. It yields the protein CASSGEVTPNEKLFF.

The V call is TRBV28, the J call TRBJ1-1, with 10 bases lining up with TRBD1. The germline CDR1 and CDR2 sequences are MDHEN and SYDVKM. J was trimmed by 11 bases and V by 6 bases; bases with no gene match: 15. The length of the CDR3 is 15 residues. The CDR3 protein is CASSDLTGGYIWAFF. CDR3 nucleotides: TGTGCCAGCAGCGACTTGACAGGGGGCTACATTTGGGCTTTCTTT. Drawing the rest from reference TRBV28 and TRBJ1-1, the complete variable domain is DVKVTQSSRYLVKRTGEKVFLECVQDMDHENMFWYRQDPGLGLRLIYFSYDVKMKEKGDIPEGYSVSREKKERFSLILESASTNQTSMYLCASSDLTGGYIWAFFGQGTRLTVV.

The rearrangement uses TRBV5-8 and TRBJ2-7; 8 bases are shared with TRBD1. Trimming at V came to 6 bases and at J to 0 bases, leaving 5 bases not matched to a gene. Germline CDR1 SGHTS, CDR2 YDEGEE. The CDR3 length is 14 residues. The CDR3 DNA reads TGTGCCAGCACCGACAGGGGAGACTCCTACGAGCAGTACTTC. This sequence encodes CASTDRGDSYEQYF. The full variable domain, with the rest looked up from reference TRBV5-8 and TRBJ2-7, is EAGVTQSPTHLIKTRGQQATLRCSPISGHTSVYWYQQALGLGLQFLLWYDEGEERNRGNFPPRFSGRQFPNYSSELNVNALELEDSALYLCASTDRGDSYEQYFGPGTRLTVT.

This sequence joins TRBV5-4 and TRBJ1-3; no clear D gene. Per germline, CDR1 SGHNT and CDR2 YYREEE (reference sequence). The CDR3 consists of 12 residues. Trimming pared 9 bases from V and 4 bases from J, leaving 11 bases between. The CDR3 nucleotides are TGTGCCACCGGTCCCGGGGGAAACACCATATATTTT. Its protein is CATGPGGNTIYF.

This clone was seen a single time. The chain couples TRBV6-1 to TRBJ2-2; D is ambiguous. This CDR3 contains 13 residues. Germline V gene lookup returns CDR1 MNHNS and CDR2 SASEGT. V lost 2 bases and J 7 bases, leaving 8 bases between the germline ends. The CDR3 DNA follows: TGTGCCAGCAGTGAACTCGGAGACGGGGAGCTGTTTTTT. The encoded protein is CASSELGDGELFF.

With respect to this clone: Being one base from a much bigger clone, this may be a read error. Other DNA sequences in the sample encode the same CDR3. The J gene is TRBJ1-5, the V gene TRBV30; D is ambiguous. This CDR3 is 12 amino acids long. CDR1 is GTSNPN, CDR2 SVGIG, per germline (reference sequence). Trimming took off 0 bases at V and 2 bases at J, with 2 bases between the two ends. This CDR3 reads CAWSVRNQPQHF. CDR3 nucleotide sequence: TGTGCCTGGAGTGTCCGCAATCAGCCCCAGCATTTT.